Sequencing of this TCR beta chain was carried out in a study of T cell responses to AZD1222 COVID-19 vaccine. At the level of the study: Pooled in the analysis were second doses at about 4 or about 12 weeks.

The data were produced by immunoSEQ multiplex PCR, yet TCRdb's version contains in-frame clones alone and is incomplete. The table lists over 85,000 clones, less than 90% of them singletons. The starting material was peripheral blood, obtained on day 0 of AZD1222 vaccination. This sequence was found in an adult in good health.

CDR3: CASSMFGKDGYTF. The CDR3 bases are TGTGCCAGTAGTATGTTCGGGAAGGATGGCTACACCTTC. The genes are TRBV19 and TRBJ1-2; D is ambiguous. The CDR3 extends over 13 amino acids. Trimming cost V 3 bases and J 6 bases, with 11 bases left between them. Germline values: CDR1 LNHDA, CDR2 SQIVND (reference sequence).